The clone carrying this TCR beta chain occurred many times. CDR1 SGHTA and CDR2 FQGNSA come from the germline V gene. Unmatched junction bases numbered 8, after V lost 5 bases and J lost 4 bases. The length of the CDR3 is 17 residues. Researchers amplified the TCR beta CDR3 regions from RNA transcripts. With the HTBI primer set, the TCR CDR3 went through a first round of RT-PCR. One entry per CDR3 protein, called by TCRdb with MiXCR from the multiplex PCR reads. Among 250,000 to 300,000 distinct CDR3 sequences listed, roughly 13% were seen once. This sample is part of a study of T cells in Graves' hyperthyroidism and ophthalmopathy. Study details: Any treatment followed the collection of peripheral blood at initial diagnosis.

This sequence was found in a woman in her forties with Graves' hyperthyroidism. Sequencing used blood. The chain couples TRBV7-2 to TRBJ2-2, with 12 bases identical to TRBD1. CDR3 DNA: TGTGCCAGCAGCAAAGGGGGGACAGGGGGCGGCACCGGGGAGCTGTTTTTT. Residues: CASSKGGTGGGTGELFF.